This T cell receptor (beta chain) was recorded in a study of blood T cell repertoires in COVID-19. In the study overall: The samples span acute and convalescent COVID-19 from the United States, Italy and Spain. Sample material is recorded as cDNA or gDNA derived from T cells, B-cell-depleted T cells, or PBMCs.

The authors' processing: Amplification of reference gene primers provided the estimated nucleated cell counts. TCRdb's table, derived via immunoSEQ multiplex PCR, lists solely in-frame clones and lacks some. V and J calls and clone size are given by that table; D and trimming were obtained from the DNA. The table shows some 100,000 clones, with approximately 80% occurring only once. Per germline, CDR1 LNHDA and CDR2 SQIVND (reference sequence). The CDR3 extends over 13 amino acids. V was shortened by 11 bases and J by 1 base, with 11 bases between the two germline ends. The V call is TRBV19, the J call TRBJ2-2; D call uncertain. Material: peripheral blood. This TCR was sampled from a human donor in a cohort sampled during active COVID-19. The chain's CDR3 is CAVRGWNTGELFF. CDR3 in DNA: TGTGCCGTCCGAGGATGGAACACCGGGGAGCTGTTTTTT.